The clone carrying this T cell receptor beta chain was detected only a few times. V lost 0 bases and J lost 2; bases outside the gene matches: 8. This CDR3 has 17 residues. Germline V gene lookup returns CDR1 SGHRS and CDR2 YFSETQ. The data belong to a study of blood T cell repertoires in COVID-19. At the level of the study: The United States, Italy and Spain supplied acute and convalescent COVID-19 samples.

Data came from immunoSEQ multiplex PCR; TCRdb stores just in-frame clones and leaves some out. The sample has around 54,000 clones; less than 95% are singletons. The clonotype comes from a human donor in a cohort sampled during active COVID-19. Sequencing used peripheral blood. The rearrangement joins TRBV5-1 to TRBJ2-7; 10 bases line up with TRBD1. CDR3 sequence reads: CASSLAIMGQGTYEQYF. The CDR3 nucleotides are TGCGCCAGCAGCTTGGCCATAATGGGACAGGGGACCTACGAGCAGTACTTC.